The 28 T cell receptor beta chains below come from one sample, sequenced in a study of CD8 T cells in ankylosing spondylitis. Study observations and caveats: Characteristic, it appeared, of ankylosing spondylitis blood was a TCR beta motif of roughly 8 highly homologous variants.

The antigens for these receptors are not known. One entry per CDR3 protein results from TCRdb running MiXCR on the 5' RACE reads. Found here are hundreds of thousands of distinct CDR3 sequences, over 9.5% of them singletons; the top ten hold just over 0.5%. The material sequenced was blood, either unsorted or a sorted T cell fraction (not recorded which). The receptors come from a male donor with ankylosing spondylitis.

As concerns this clonotype: This CDR3 fails to terminate in the conserved phenylalanine or tryptophan, so it likely reflects a read error. This chain connects TRBV6-1 to TRBJ2-5, with 7 bases that match TRBD2. In germline, CDR1 is MNHNS, CDR2 SASEGT. V gave up 6 bases and J gave up 3 bases; unmatched junction bases: 7. The CDR3 consists of 14 residues. CDR3 region: CASSPRGGEETQYL. CDR3 in DNA: TGTGCCAGCAGCCCACGGGGAGGGGAAGAGACCCAGTACTTG.

This clonotype was recorded a few times. This chain joins TRBV29-1 and TRBJ1-1; the D is unclear. Trimming shortened V by 4 bases and J by 4 bases, and 7 bases separated the two germline ends. The CDR3 sequence is 11 residues long. In germline, CDR1 is SQVTM, CDR2 ANQGSEA. The DNA for the CDR3 is TGCAGCGTTGCTAGGATCACTGAAGCTTTCTTT. Protein: CSVARITEAFF. The variable domain in full, with the rest retrieved from reference TRBV29-1 and TRBJ1-1, is SAVISQKPSRDICQRGTSLTIQCQVDSQVTMMFWYRQQPGQSLTLIATANQGSEATYESGFVIDKFPISRPNLTFSTLTVSNMSPEDSSIYLCSVARITEAFFGQGTRLTVV.

This clonotype was picked up a small number of times. This chain connects TRBV6-1 to TRBJ2-5, with 8 bases matching TRBD1. V lost 4 bases, J lost 0 bases, and 1 base stayed unmatched. Germline V gene data show CDR1 as MNHNS and CDR2 as SASEGT. This CDR3 spans 14 amino acids. The CDR3 nucleotides read TGTGCCAGCAGTGGGACAGGGTACCAAGAGACCCAGTACTTC. This gives the protein CASSGTGYQETQYF.

The chain joins TRBV4-2 to TRBJ1-2; D uncertain. V lost 3 bases to trimming and J lost 1 base, with 9 bases between them. Germline loops: CDR1 LGHNA, CDR2 YNFKEQ. The CDR3 has 14 amino acids. The CDR3 loop is CASSQRALNYGYTF. CDR3 coding DNA: TGTGCCAGCAGCCAGCGTGCTCTTAACTATGGCTACACCTTC.

The rearrangement links TRBV20-1 to TRBJ1-2; TRBD1 agrees at 10 bases. V was clipped by 5 bases and J by 8 bases; unmatched bases: 11. Looked up from germline, CDR1 is DFQATT and CDR2 is SNEGSKA (reference sequence). The CDR3 contains 14 residues. The CDR3 bases are TGCAGTGCTCGCGCACCCGGGACAGGGGAGGGCTACACCTTC. This encodes CSARAPGTGEGYTF.

J is TRBJ2-2 and V is TRBV28, with a tentative D call TRBD2 (7 bases). Germline V CDR1 and CDR2: MDHEN, SYDVKM. Deletions cut 2 bases from V and 5 bases from J, with 15 bases between. This CDR3 is 16 amino acids long. The CDR3 loop is CASSLTGGLGTGELFF. CDR3 bases: TGTGCCAGCAGTTTAACGGGGGGCCTAGGGACCGGGGAGCTGTTTTTT.

The DNA of the CDR3 is TGCGCCAGCAGCAGGCCTAGCGGGAGGACGGAGACCCAGTACTTC. Amino acid sequence: CASSRPSGRTETQYF. This chain joins TRBV4-1 and TRBJ2-5; 11 bases match TRBD2. Germline V gives CDR1 MGHRA, CDR2 YSYEKL. The CDR3 runs to 15 residues. The V and J ends lost 5 bases and 5 bases, in that order; junction bases with no gene match: 7.

This sequence joins TRBV20-1 and TRBJ2-5, with D uncertain. The V gene's germline CDR1 is DFQATT and CDR2 SNEGSKA (reference sequence). CDR3 length equals 14 residues. V dropped 6 bases and J dropped 2 bases, with 16 bases sitting between them. The CDR3 reads CSAVDEYLQETQYF. As DNA, the CDR3 is TGCAGTGCGGTGGACGAGTATCTGCAAGAGACCCAGTACTTC.

This clonotype showed up just a few times. The CDR3 region is CASSLTGLPDGVNYGYTF. The CDR3 coding sequence is TGTGCCAGCAGCTTAACTGGCCTACCGGACGGCGTAAACTATGGCTACACCTTC. The rearrangement uses TRBV11-1 and TRBJ1-2; D remains ambiguous. The CDR3 runs 18 residues. Germline lookup yields CDR1 SGHAT and CDR2 FQDESV (reference sequence). The germline V and J ends were trimmed by 2 bases and 2 bases, with 21 bases remaining between them.

This clonotype was seen a few times. The rearrangement joins TRBV7-2 to TRBJ2-5; unclear D gene. This CDR3 has 14 amino acids. The V gene's germline CDR1 is SGHTA and CDR2 FQGNSA. Trimming removed 1 base at V and 2 bases at J, with 8 bases between. The DNA of the CDR3 is TGTGCCAGCAGCTTAGTTTACCATCAAGAGACCCAGTACTTC. Amino acids: CASSLVYHQETQYF.

This chain joins TRBV28 and TRBJ2-5; TRBD2 matches 12 bases. CDR3 length: 14 residues. CDR1 MDHEN and CDR2 SYDVKM come from the germline V gene. V gave up 8 bases and J gave up 5 bases; unmatched junction bases: 6. Here the CDR3 reads CASDLAGGGETQYF. The CDR3 region has the DNA TGTGCCAGCGATCTAGCGGGAGGGGGGGAGACCCAGTACTTC.

This clonotype was observed a handful of times. The chain links TRBV7-8 to TRBJ2-3; 9 nucleotides line up with TRBD2. V lost 5 bases to trimming and J lost 5 bases; unmatched junction nucleotides: 5. CDR1 is SGHVS and CDR2 is FQNEAQ in the germline V gene. The CDR3 runs to 14 residues. CDR3 protein: CASSPGLAKDTQYF. The CDR3 DNA reads TGTGCCAGCAGCCCCGGACTAGCGAAAGATACGCAGTATTTT.

In regard to this clonotype: The germline gene is not matched at one end of the junction; a read error may be the cause. This chain connects TRBV10-3 to TRBJ2-7; perhaps TRBD1 as D (5 bases). The germline V gene has CDR1 ENHRY and CDR2 SYGVKD. The CDR3 is 13 amino acids. The CDR3 DNA follows: TGTGCCATCGCTGGACAAGCCTCCTTCGAGCAGTACTTC. Translation gives CAIAGQASFEQYF.

This clonotype was observed a handful of times. This chain uses TRBV20-1 with TRBJ2-1; 7 nucleotides agree with TRBD1. This CDR3 has 16 residues. Germline CDR1 DFQATT, CDR2 SNEGSKA (reference sequence). V lost 3 bases and J lost 4; bases outside the gene matches: 12. This CDR3 is CSARSSTGDPYNEQFF. The DNA for the CDR3 is TGCAGTGCTAGGTCTTCTACAGGGGACCCTTACAATGAGCAGTTCTTC.

J is TRBJ2-1 and V is TRBV20-1, with D tentatively TRBD2 (5 bases). The CDR3 runs 12 residues. V dropped 8 bases and J dropped 3 bases, with 11 bases sitting between them. Germline CDR1 is DFQATT and CDR2 is SNEGSKA (reference sequence). This CDR3 is CSSPGIYNEQFF. As DNA, the CDR3 is TGCAGTAGCCCCGGGATCTACAATGAGCAGTTCTTC.

DNA for the CDR3: TGTGCCAGCACCCGAGGGGGCAGGGACTCCTACGAGCAGTACTTC. This sequence encodes CASTRGGRDSYEQYF. The chain employs TRBV28 and TRBJ2-7, with 7 nucleotides matching TRBD1. V was clipped by 7 bases and J by 0 bases; unmatched bases: 9. This CDR3 spans 15 amino acids. Germline CDR1 reads MDHEN; CDR2 reads SYDVKM. The variable domain in full, with the rest retrieved from reference TRBV28 and TRBJ2-7, is DVKVTQSSRYLVKRTGEKVFLECVQDMDHENMFWYRQDPGLGLRLIYFSYDVKMKEKGDIPEGYSVSREKKERFSLILESASTNQTSMYLCASTRGGRDSYEQYFGPGTRLTVT.

The rearrangement links TRBV6-2 or TRBV6-3 to TRBJ2-6; D call uncertain. V was pared by 0 bases and J by 5 bases, with 11 bases between. The CDR3 consists of 16 residues. Germline values: CDR1 MNHEY, CDR2 SVGEGT. The CDR3 sequence: CASSYSGSLRANVLTF. The CDR3, as DNA: TGTGCCAGCAGTTACTCGGGCAGCTTAAGGGCCAACGTCCTGACTTTC.

The chain recombines TRBV5-4 with TRBJ2-1, with TRBD2 identical over 8 bases. Germline CDR1 SGHNT, CDR2 YYREEE (reference sequence). Trimming took 4 bases from V and 3 from J; bases not matched to a gene: 9. The CDR3 totals 16 residues. This CDR3 reads CASSTYSGKNYNEQFF. The CDR3 DNA follows: TGTGCCAGCAGCACTTATAGCGGGAAAAACTACAATGAGCAGTTCTTC.

This clonotype was observed a few times. V usage is TRBV18 and J usage is TRBJ2-1; D unclear. Germline V lookup: CDR1 KGHSH, CDR2 LQKENI. With 3 bases removed from V and 4 bases from J, the gap between germline ends came to 16 bases. This CDR3 is 16 amino acids long. CDR3 region: CASSPPPGGVYNEQFF. CDR3 nucleotides: TGTGCCAGCTCACCTCCTCCAGGTGGAGTATACAATGAGCAGTTCTTC.

This clonotype was observed many times. The chain links TRBV4-3 to TRBJ2-7; either TRBD1 or TRBD2 may supply D (5 bases each). Germline values: CDR1 LGHNA, CDR2 YSLEER. The V gene lost 3 bases and the J gene lost 6 bases, with 12 bases spanning the gap. This CDR3 contains 13 residues. The CDR3 here is CASSQTVAGEQYF. CDR3 nucleotide sequence: TGCGCCAGCAGCCAGACAGTGGCGGGCGAGCAGTACTTC.

There are a few counts of this clonotype. The chain joins TRBV3-1 to TRBJ1-5; TRBD1 is a possible D gene (5 bases). The ends were cut back, 3 bases at V and 1 base at J, with 7 bases in the middle. The CDR3 runs to 14 residues. The germline CDR1 and CDR2 sequences are LGHDT and YNNKEL (reference sequence). DNA of the CDR3: TGTGCCAGCAGCCAGAGGGGAAGCAATCAGCCCCAGCATTTT. Translating it yields CASSQRGSNQPQHF.

The rearrangement joins TRBV28 to TRBJ1-5; possibly TRBD1 for D (5 bases). Looked up from germline, CDR1 is MDHEN and CDR2 is SYDVKM. This CDR3 comprises 13 residues. Trimming removed 5 bases at V and 4 bases at J, with 9 bases between. The CDR3 here is CASSEWGNQPQHF. CDR3 coding DNA: TGTGCCAGCAGTGAATGGGGGAATCAGCCCCAGCATTTT.

This clonotype has a handful of counts. This chain links TRBV12-3 or TRBV12-4 with TRBJ1-1, with 8 positions matching TRBD1. The CDR3 length is 13 residues. V shed 3 bases and J 8 bases; nucleotides not matched to a gene: 5. CDR3 coding DNA: TGTGCCAGCAGTTTTCATCAGGGGGCCGAAGCTTTCTTT. This encodes CASSFHQGAEAFF.

This clonotype was detected a few times. The genes are TRBV5-1 and TRBJ2-1; 8 positions match TRBD1. The germline CDR1 and CDR2 sequences are SGHRS and YFSETQ. With 5 bases clipped from V and 9 bases from J, the junction kept 10 bases outside the gene matches. The CDR3 consists of 14 residues. This CDR3 is CASSAGQAEGEQFF. The CDR3 nucleotides read TGCGCCAGCAGTGCGGGACAGGCGGAGGGTGAGCAGTTCTTC.

The V call is TRBV20-1, the J call TRBJ1-4, with D uncertain. Per the germline V gene, CDR1 is DFQATT and CDR2 is SNEGSKA (reference sequence). Trimming pared 5 bases from V and 6 bases from J, leaving 13 bases between. The CDR3 extends over 13 amino acids. The DNA for the CDR3 is TGCAGTGCTCTCGGCAGCGGGTATGAAAAACTGTTTTTT. This translates into CSALGSGYEKLFF.

There are a few counts of this clonotype. This sequence joins TRBV20-1 and TRBJ2-1, with 10 bases lining up with TRBD2. From germline, CDR1 is DFQATT and CDR2 SNEGSKA (reference sequence). This CDR3 has 14 residues. With V trimmed by 3 bases and J by 6 bases, 5 bases remained unmatched. In DNA, the CDR3 is TGCAGTGCTAGTATAGCGGGAGGCCTCAATGAGCAGTTCTTC. It yields the protein CSASIAGGLNEQFF.

There are a few counts of this clonotype. The chain uses TRBV10-3 and TRBJ2-3, with D possibly called TRBD1 or TRBD2 (5 bases each). Trimming shortened V by 7 bases and J by 4 bases, and 9 bases separated the two germline ends. The CDR3 contains 12 residues. Germline V lookup: CDR1 ENHRY, CDR2 SYGVKD. The CDR3 region is CAIMQGPDTQYF. In DNA form, the CDR3 reads TGTGCCATCATGCAGGGACCAGATACGCAGTATTTT.

V gene TRBV11-2 combines with J gene TRBJ2-3, with 11 nucleotides matching TRBD2. J lost 3 bases, V lost 0 bases, and 5 bases had no gene match. The germline V gene has CDR1 SGHAT and CDR2 FQNNGV. The CDR3 totals 17 residues. The CDR3, as DNA: TGTGCCAGCAGCTTAGACCTAGCGGGAGGCTTGACAGATACGCAGTATTTT. Protein sequence: CASSLDLAGGLTDTQYF.